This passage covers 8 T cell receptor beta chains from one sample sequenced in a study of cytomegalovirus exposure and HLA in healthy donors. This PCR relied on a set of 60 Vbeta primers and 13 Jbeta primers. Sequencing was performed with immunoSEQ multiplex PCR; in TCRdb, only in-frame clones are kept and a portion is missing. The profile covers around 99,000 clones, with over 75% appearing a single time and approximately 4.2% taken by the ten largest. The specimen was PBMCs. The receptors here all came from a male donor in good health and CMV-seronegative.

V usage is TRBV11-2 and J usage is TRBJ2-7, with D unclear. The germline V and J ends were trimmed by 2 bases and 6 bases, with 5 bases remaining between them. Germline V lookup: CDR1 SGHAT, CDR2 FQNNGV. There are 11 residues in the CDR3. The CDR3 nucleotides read TGTGCCAGCAGCTTACAGCGCGAGCAGTACTTC. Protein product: CASSLQREQYF. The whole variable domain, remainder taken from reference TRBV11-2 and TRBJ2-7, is EAGVAQSPRYKIIEKRQSVAFWCNPISGHATLYWYQQILGQGPKLLIQFQNNGVVDDSQLPKDRFSAERLKGVDSTLKIQPAKLEDSAVYLCASSLQREQYFGPGTRLTVT.

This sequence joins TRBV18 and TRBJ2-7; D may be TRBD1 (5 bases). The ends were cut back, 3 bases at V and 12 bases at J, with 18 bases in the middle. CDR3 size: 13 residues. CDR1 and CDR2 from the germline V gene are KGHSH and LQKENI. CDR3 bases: TGTGCCAGCTCACCCAACCTTCAGGGATCTGCGTACTTC. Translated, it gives CASSPNLQGSAYF.

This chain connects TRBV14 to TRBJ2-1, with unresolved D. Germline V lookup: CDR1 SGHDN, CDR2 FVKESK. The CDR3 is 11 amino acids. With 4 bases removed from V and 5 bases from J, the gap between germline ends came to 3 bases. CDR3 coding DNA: TGTGCCAGCAGCCCAAACAATGAGCAGTTCTTC. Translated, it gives CASSPNNEQFF.

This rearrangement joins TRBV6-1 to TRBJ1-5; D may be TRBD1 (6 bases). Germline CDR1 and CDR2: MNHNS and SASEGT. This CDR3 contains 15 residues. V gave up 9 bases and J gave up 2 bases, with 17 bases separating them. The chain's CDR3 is CASSSGALGNQPQHF. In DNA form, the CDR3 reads TGTGCCAGTAGTTCAGGGGCATTGGGCAATCAGCCCCAGCATTTT.

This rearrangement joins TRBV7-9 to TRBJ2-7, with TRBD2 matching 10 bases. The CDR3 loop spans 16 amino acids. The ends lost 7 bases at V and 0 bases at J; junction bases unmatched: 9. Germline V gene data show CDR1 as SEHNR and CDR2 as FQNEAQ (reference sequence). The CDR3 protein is CASTPGLADSSYEQYF. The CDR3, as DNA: TGTGCCAGCACCCCCGGACTAGCGGATAGCTCCTACGAGCAGTACTTC.

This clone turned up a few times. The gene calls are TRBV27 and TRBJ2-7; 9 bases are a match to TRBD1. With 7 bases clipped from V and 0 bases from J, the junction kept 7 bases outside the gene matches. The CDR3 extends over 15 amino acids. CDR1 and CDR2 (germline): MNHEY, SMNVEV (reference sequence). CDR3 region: CASTSGQGYSYEQYF. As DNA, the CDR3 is TGTGCCAGCACCTCGGGACAGGGTTACTCCTACGAGCAGTACTTC.

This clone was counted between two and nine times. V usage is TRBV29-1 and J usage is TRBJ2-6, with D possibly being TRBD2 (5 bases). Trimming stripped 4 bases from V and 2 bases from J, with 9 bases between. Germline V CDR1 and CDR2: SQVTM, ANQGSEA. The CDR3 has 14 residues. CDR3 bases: TGCAGCGTTGGAAAGGGAGCTGGGGCCAACGTCCTGACTTTC. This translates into CSVGKGAGANVLTF.

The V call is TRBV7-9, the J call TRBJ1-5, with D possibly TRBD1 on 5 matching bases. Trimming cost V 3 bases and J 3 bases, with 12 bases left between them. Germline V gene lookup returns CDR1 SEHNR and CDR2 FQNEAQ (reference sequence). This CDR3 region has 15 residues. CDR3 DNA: TGTGCCAGCAGCTTGAACCAGGGAACCAATCAGCCCCAGCATTTT. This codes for CASSLNQGTNQPQHF.